One and the same sample provided the 9 T cell receptor beta chains below, sequenced in a study of cytomegalovirus exposure and HLA in healthy donors. Both 60 Vbeta primers and 13 Jbeta primers went into the PCR. Only in-frame clones appear in the TCRdb table, and some are missing; sequencing was by immunoSEQ multiplex PCR. The sample contains about 170,000 clones, more than 75% of which appear only once. Material for sequencing was PBMCs. Source of these receptors: a man aged 30-40 years in good health and CMV-seropositive.

The rearrangement links TRBV25-1 to TRBJ2-2; tentatively, D is TRBD1 (5 bases). Trimming stripped 4 bases from V and 5 bases from J, with 11 bases between. CDR3 size: 14 residues. CDR1 and CDR2 from the germline V gene are MGHDK and SYGVNS. CDR3 amino acids: CASSASGITGELFF. The CDR3, as DNA: TGTGCCAGCAGTGCATCAGGGATTACCGGGGAGCTGTTTTTT.

This clone was recorded once. This chain joins TRBV6-1 and TRBJ2-7; tentatively, D is TRBD2 (6 bases). V was clipped by 7 bases and J by 2 bases, with 15 bases between them. Germline values: CDR1 MNHNS, CDR2 SASEGT. The CDR3 spans 14 residues. CDR3 loop: CASTTGLQTYEQYF. CDR3 DNA sequence: TGTGCCAGCACCACGGGACTTCAAACCTACGAGCAGTACTTC.

Notes on this clone: At one end, the junction sequence differs from germline, possibly due to a read error. V gene TRBV7-9 combines with J gene TRBJ1-2, with TRBD1 matching 9 bases. Germline-derived CDR1 and CDR2 are SEHNR and FQNEAQ (reference sequence). The CDR3 is 13 amino acids. This chain's CDR3 is CSSSLGQGYGYTF. The CDR3 nucleotides are TGTTCCAGCAGCTTGGGACAGGGATATGGCTACACCTTC.

V usage is TRBV5-1 and J usage is TRBJ2-5, with 10 positions matching TRBD1. The CDR3 runs 16 residues. CDR1 and CDR2 from the germline V gene are SGHRS and YFSETQ. Trimming removed 3 bases from V and 5 bases from J; junction bases left unmatched: 10. The CDR3: CASSSLTGGGPETQYF. The CDR3 DNA is TGCGCCAGCAGCTCGCTGACAGGGGGCGGGCCGGAGACCCAGTACTTC.

Written as DNA, the CDR3 is TGTGCCAGCAGTTTTAGGACAGGGGTTACTGAAGCTTTCTTT. Amino acids: CASSFRTGVTEAFF. The rearrangement joins TRBV27 to TRBJ1-1, with TRBD1 matching over 9 bases. The CDR3 runs to 14 residues. Germline CDR1 reads MNHEY; CDR2 reads SMNVEV (reference sequence). V was pared by 3 bases and J by 5 bases, with 4 bases of the junction left unmatched.

The V and J genes are TRBV6-6 and TRBJ2-5, with TRBD1 as a possible D gene (5 bases). The J call may be incorrect, as the DNA end agrees better with TRBJ2-7. Looked up from germline, CDR1 is MNHNY and CDR2 is SVGAGI (reference sequence). There are 14 residues in the CDR3. CDR3 DNA: TGTGCCAGCAGTTACAGGGGCCTCTCCTACGAGCAGTACTTC. It codes for CASSYRGLSYEQYF.

The rearrangement links TRBV29-1 to TRBJ2-1, with TRBD2 matching over 9 bases. From germline, CDR1 is SQVTM and CDR2 ANQGSEA. The CDR3 consists of 14 residues. The V and J ends lost 5 bases and 3 bases, in that order; junction bases with no gene match: 5. As DNA, the CDR3 is TGCAGCGTTATAGCGGGAGACGGCTACAATGAGCAGTTCTTC. It codes for CSVIAGDGYNEQFF.

This chain connects TRBV7-2 to TRBJ2-1; the match to TRBD2 covers 8 bases. Trimming took 8 bases from V and 9 from J; bases not matched to a gene: 12. Per the germline V gene, CDR1 is SGHTA and CDR2 is FQGNSA. The CDR3 spans 14 residues. CDR3: CASGSGGAGAEQFF. Here the CDR3 DNA reads TGTGCCAGCGGATCGGGAGGAGCGGGAGCTGAGCAGTTCTTC.

The rearrangement links TRBV7-9 to TRBJ2-1; D perhaps matches TRBD1 (5 bases). CDR3 length equals 14 residues. Germline CDR1 SEHNR, CDR2 FQNEAQ (reference sequence). V gave up 8 bases and J gave up 10 bases, with 21 bases separating them. The DNA of the CDR3 is TGTGCCAGCTCGACAGTAACGACCTTTGGGGAGCAGTTCTTC. This codes for CASSTVTTFGEQFF. Full variable domain (rest looked up from reference TRBV7-9 and TRBJ2-1): DTGVSQNPRHKITKRGQNVTFRCDPISEHNRLYWYRQTLGQGPEFLTYFQNEAQLEKSRLLSDRFSAERPKGSFSTLEIQRTEQGDSAMYLCASSTVTTFGEQFFGPGTRLTVL.